The 15 T cell receptor beta chains below come from one sample, sequenced in a study of beta chain features in type 1 diabetes (dated by TCRdb to between 2017 and 2018). Antigens of these TCRs are unknown. The library came from the immunoSEQ multiplex PCR assay. The entire amount of isolated RNA was reverse transcribed using the High Capacity cDNA Reverse Transcription Kit, so the sequenced TCRB transcripts were expressed ones. Imported from immuneACCESS, the table was reduced by TCRdb to in-frame sequences with V and J called. These copies leave out some clones; in studies compared against another copy, an unresolved V gene accounts for under half, and the cause of the remainder is not known. The sample data list under 200,000 clones, and 9% to 12% of these were observed just once. The top ten hold roughly 0.5% of the sample. Study-wide conclusions, independent of this receptor: Type 1 diabetes patients showed a moderate but significant shortening of TCRB CDR3 length in all four CD4+ subsets.

Sequenced sample: central memory CD4+ T cells from blood. Every receptor here comes from a man aged 25 to 45 with type 1 diabetes.

This clone was seen only a few times. V is TRBV18 and J is TRBJ1-2; D ambiguous. CDR3 length: 15 residues. V lost 5 bases and J 6 bases, leaving 19 bases between the germline ends. Germline CDR1 is KGHSH and CDR2 is LQKENI. CDR3 sequence (DNA): TGTGCCAGCTCAGCGGGCCTGAGGGCGCTGGATGGCTACACCTTC. Translating gives CASSAGLRALDGYTF.

This sequence joins TRBV5-6 and TRBJ1-5; 9 nucleotides agree with TRBD1. Germline V CDR1 and CDR2: SGHDT, YYEEEE. There are 17 residues in the CDR3. After removal of 4 bases from V and 0 bases from J, the junction contained 8 bases not matched to a gene. As DNA, the CDR3 is TGTGCCAGCAGCGTTACCGGGACAGGGTATAGCAATCAGCCCCAGCATTTT. Its protein product is CASSVTGTGYSNQPQHF. Full variable domain (missing parts from reference TRBV5-6 and TRBJ1-5): DAGVTQSPTHLIKTRGQQVTLRCSPKSGHDTVSWYQQALGQGPQFIFQYYEEEERQRGNFPDRFSGHQFPNYSSELNVNALLLGDSALYLCASSVTGTGYSNQPQHFGDGTRLSIL.

This chain joins TRBV9 and TRBJ1-2, with TRBD1 matching over 7 bases. Germline CDR1 SGDLS, CDR2 YYNGEE. The CDR3 totals 16 residues. V gave up 3 bases and J gave up 7 bases; unmatched junction bases: 15. CDR3 bases: TGTGCCAGCAGCGCTTCCGCGACAGGGCCGAGGGGTGGCTACACCTTC. It yields the protein CASSASATGPRGGYTF.

The rearrangement links TRBV28 to TRBJ2-3; 8 nucleotides match TRBD2. The ends lost 5 bases at V and 8 bases at J; junction bases unmatched: 6. Germline-derived CDR1 and CDR2 are MDHEN and SYDVKM. This CDR3 contains 13 residues. The CDR3 DNA sequence: TGTGCCAGCAGTCCAGCGGGAGCCCCTACGCAGTATTTT. This encodes CASSPAGAPTQYF. The full variable domain, its missing parts supplied by reference TRBV28 and TRBJ2-3, is DVKVTQSSRYLVKRTGEKVFLECVQDMDHENMFWYRQDPGLGLRLIYFSYDVKMKEKGDIPEGYSVSREKKERFSLILESASTNQTSMYLCASSPAGAPTQYFGPGTRLTVL.

The gene calls are TRBV4-3 and TRBJ2-5, with 11 positions matching TRBD2. Losses at the gene ends were 0 bases for V and 4 bases for J; bases not matched to a gene: 10. Per germline, CDR1 LGHNA and CDR2 YSLEER. This CDR3 has 18 amino acids. CDR3 in amino acids: CASSQDPRLAGRAETQYF. The CDR3 DNA reads TGCGCCAGCAGCCAAGACCCGCGACTAGCGGGACGGGCAGAGACCCAGTACTTC.

This clone was counted a few times. This chain links TRBV7-3 with TRBJ2-1; D may be TRBD2 (5 bases). The germline V and J ends were trimmed by 5 bases and 7 bases, with 12 bases remaining between them. The CDR3 totals 13 residues. The germline CDR1 and CDR2 sequences are SGHTA and FQGTGA. The chain's CDR3 is CASSPILGNEQFF. The CDR3, as DNA: TGTGCCAGCAGCCCCATACTAGGAAATGAGCAGTTCTTC.

This clone came up a few times. The chain has TRBV7-8 and TRBJ2-1; the match to TRBD2 covers 13 bases. This CDR3 contains 15 residues. Germline V gene lookup returns CDR1 SGHVS and CDR2 FQNEAQ. V lost 5 bases and J lost 10; bases outside the gene matches: 8. CDR3 protein: CASSATSGRPREQFF. The DNA of the CDR3 is TGTGCCAGCAGCGCGACTAGCGGGAGGCCCCGGGAGCAGTTCTTC.

This clone was detected a few times. The CDR3 nucleotides are TGTGCCAGCAGCTTAGGTGGGGGACAGGGTGGGAATCAGCCCCAGCATTTT. Its protein is CASSLGGGQGGNQPQHF. The chain links TRBV11-2 to TRBJ1-5, with 9 nucleotides matching TRBD1. Trimming cost V 1 base and J 4 bases; bases outside gene matches: 8. Germline CDR1 and CDR2: SGHAT and FQNNGV. The CDR3 is made up of 17 amino acids.

In its sample, this clone was seen a few times. Distinct nucleotide sequences in the sample also encode this CDR3. V and J are TRBV2 and TRBJ1-1; possibly TRBD1 for D (6 bases). Germline loops: CDR1 SNHLY, CDR2 FYNNEI. The length of the CDR3 is 13 residues. The V and J ends lost 5 bases and 1 base respectively, with 8 bases between them. The CDR3 loop reads CASSPQGNTEAFF. The CDR3 bases are TGTGCCAGCAGTCCACAGGGGAACACTGAAGCTTTCTTT.

This clone was detected a few times. The V call is TRBV5-1, the J call TRBJ2-1, with 13 bases that match TRBD2. Per germline, CDR1 SGHRS and CDR2 YFSETQ. The CDR3 is 16 amino acids. Trimming cost V 4 bases and J 9 bases; bases outside gene matches: 10. The chain's CDR3 is CASSPGLAGRVGEQFF. CDR3 sequence (DNA): TGCGCCAGCAGCCCGGGACTAGCGGGAAGGGTAGGTGAGCAGTTCTTC.

This CDR3 reads CASSFRRGHDEQFF. CDR3 DNA sequence: TGTGCCAGCAGCTTCCGGAGGGGGCACGATGAGCAGTTCTTC. The chain has TRBV7-8 and TRBJ2-1, with D possibly matching TRBD1 (7 bases). The V end lost 3 bases, the J end lost 8 bases, and 14 bases lay between the germline ends. Germline values: CDR1 SGHVS, CDR2 FQNEAQ. The CDR3 covers 14 residues.

V usage is TRBV27 and J usage is TRBJ1-1, with 9 bases fitting TRBD1. V dropped 6 bases and J dropped 3; count of bases not matched to a gene: 11. The CDR3 sequence is 16 residues long. Germline lookup yields CDR1 MNHEY and CDR2 SMNVEV (reference sequence). CDR3 sequence: CASSRLQGAGDTEAFF. The DNA for the CDR3 is TGTGCCAGCAGCAGACTACAGGGGGCAGGTGACACTGAAGCTTTCTTT.

On this clone: Other DNA sequences of this sample code for an identical CDR3. The chain is built from TRBV18 and TRBJ1-1, with D perhaps matching TRBD1 (6 bases). Per germline, CDR1 KGHSH and CDR2 LQKENI. This CDR3 region has 14 residues. V dropped 3 bases and J dropped 1 base, with 9 bases sitting between them. The DNA of the CDR3 is TGTGCCAGCTCACCCTTAGGGGGGAACACTGAAGCTTTCTTT. This codes for CASSPLGGNTEAFF.

In its sample, this clone was seen a few times. Germline is not matched at one junction end, which may reflect a read error. The rearrangement joins TRBV19 to TRBJ2-3; 8 bases match TRBD2. CDR3 size: 12 residues. Germline CDR1 is LNHDA and CDR2 is SQIVND (reference sequence). In nucleotides, the CDR3 is TGTGCCAGTGCGGGGGGCACATATACGCAGTATTTT. Its protein product is CASAGGTYTQYF.

Only a few counts were recorded for this clone. The gene calls are TRBV5-6 and TRBJ2-3, with D unresolved. The CDR3 is 13 amino acids. Germline CDR1 reads SGHDT; CDR2 reads YYEEEE. V was trimmed by 5 bases and J by 3 bases, leaving 10 bases between them. CDR3 in amino acids: CASRIQQTDTQYF. The CDR3 nucleotides read TGTGCCAGCAGAATACAGCAGACAGATACGCAGTATTTT.